Each of the 20 T cell receptor beta chains below was sequenced from the same sample in a study of T cells in Graves' hyperthyroidism and ophthalmopathy. Amplification targeted TCR beta CDR3 regions from RNA transcripts. HTBI primers were used for first-round RT-PCR of the TCR CDR3. Using its own MiXCR run on the multiplex PCR reads, TCRdb lists one record per CDR3 protein. The table includes nearly 600,000 distinct CDR3 sequences, 14% detected once. Sequenced material: blood. These receptors were obtained from a woman aged 18 to 35 with Graves' ophthalmopathy.

This clonotype appeared a single time. The chain couples TRBV19 to TRBJ1-5; D may be TRBD1 (5 bases). Trimming shortened V by 1 base and J by 5 bases, and 30 bases separated the two germline ends. The CDR3 is made up of 21 amino acids. Germline V gene lookup returns CDR1 LNHDA and CDR2 SQIVND (reference sequence). CDR3 protein: CASSIGLFAPGRRGVDQPQHF. DNA for the CDR3: TGTGCCAGTAGTATAGGTTTGTTTGCCCCCGGGAGGAGGGGTGTGGATCAGCCCCAGCATTTT. Drawing the rest from reference TRBV19 and TRBJ1-5, the complete variable domain is DGGITQSPKYLFRKEGQNVTLSCEQNLNHDAMYWYRQDPGQGLRLIYYSQIVNDFQKGDIAEGYSVSREKKESFPLTVTSAQKNPTAFYLCASSIGLFAPGRRGVDQPQHFGDGTRLSIL.

The rearrangement links TRBV10-3 to TRBJ2-2, with D possibly being TRBD1 (6 bases). Between the trimmed V and J ends, which lost 2 bases and 4 bases, there was a span of 11 bases. This CDR3 comprises 15 residues. Germline loops: CDR1 ENHRY, CDR2 SYGVKD. The CDR3 loop is CAISEQGFRTGELFF. The CDR3 nucleotides are TGTGCCATCAGTGAGCAGGGGTTTCGCACCGGGGAGCTGTTTTTT.

In its sample, this clonotype was seen a few times. This chain connects TRBV4-1 to TRBJ2-2; a weak D match, TRBD1 (7 bases). Germline assignment: CDR1 MGHRA and CDR2 YSYEKL. The CDR3 extends over 15 amino acids. V was trimmed by 1 base and J by 6 bases, leaving 12 bases between them. DNA for the CDR3: TGCGCCAGCAGCCAAGTAGACAGGGAGGCCGGGGAGCTGTTTTTT. This translates into CASSQVDREAGELFF.

This clonotype was counted a few times. V gene TRBV6-4 combines with J gene TRBJ2-2; D is ambiguous. Germline V gene data show CDR1 as MRHNA and CDR2 as SNTAGT. CDR3 length: 13 residues. V lost 0 bases and J 6 bases, leaving 5 bases between the germline ends. The CDR3 sequence is CASSDSGAGELFF. In nucleotides, the CDR3 is TGTGCCAGCAGTGACTCTGGGGCCGGGGAGCTGTTTTTT.

The chain joins TRBV27 to TRBJ1-1; D gene ambiguous. V lost 1 base, J lost 2 bases, and 14 bases lay in between. From germline, CDR1 is MNHEY and CDR2 SMNVEV (reference sequence). The CDR3 length is 16 residues. The chain's CDR3 is CASSLFWAWGNTEAFF. Here the CDR3 DNA reads TGTGCCAGCAGTTTATTTTGGGCATGGGGAAACACTGAAGCTTTCTTT.

This clonotype appeared many times. The chain carries TRBV28 and TRBJ2-7, with 7 bases that match TRBD1. Germline values: CDR1 MDHEN, CDR2 SYDVKM. Unmatched junction bases numbered 9, after V lost 6 bases and J lost 7 bases. The CDR3 contains 13 residues. The CDR3, as DNA: TGTGCCAGCAGGCCAACAGGGGCCGTGGAGCAGTACTTC. Protein sequence: CASRPTGAVEQYF. Full variable domain (missing parts from reference TRBV28 and TRBJ2-7): DVKVTQSSRYLVKRTGEKVFLECVQDMDHENMFWYRQDPGLGLRLIYFSYDVKMKEKGDIPEGYSVSREKKERFSLILESASTNQTSMYLCASRPTGAVEQYFGPGTRLTVT.

This rearrangement joins TRBV12-5 to TRBJ2-2, with 11 bases matching TRBD2. Germline V gene data show CDR1 as LGHNT and CDR2 as FRNRAP. The CDR3 has 16 amino acids. With V trimmed by 10 bases and J by 4 bases, 11 bases remained unmatched. CDR3 amino acids: CAMKTIAGGGTGELFF. The CDR3, as DNA: TGTGCTATGAAGACGATAGCGGGAGGGGGCACCGGGGAGCTGTTTTTT.

In this sample, this clonotype turned up many times. This rearrangement joins TRBV25-1 to TRBJ2-7, with 9 positions matching TRBD2. The CDR3 runs to 15 residues. Germline assignment: CDR1 MGHDK and CDR2 SYGVNS. V was clipped by 1 base and J by 4 bases; unmatched bases: 5. The CDR3 DNA reads TGTGCCAGCAGTGAATTTGGTAGCGGGAGTTACGAGCAGTACTTC. Translating gives CASSEFGSGSYEQYF.

As concerns this clonotype: Because it lacks the conserved phenylalanine or tryptophan at the end, this CDR3 is likely a read error. The rearrangement joins TRBV29-1 to TRBJ1-1; D unresolved. The CDR3 sequence is 12 residues long. Trimming pared 5 bases from V and 1 base from J, leaving 8 bases between. The germline CDR1 and CDR2 sequences are SQVTM and ANQGSEA. CDR3 residues: CSVYGENTEAFL. Here the CDR3 DNA reads TGCAGCGTTTACGGTGAGAACACTGAAGCTTTCCTT.

This clonotype was counted at least ten times. J is TRBJ2-1 and V is TRBV27; 10 positions match TRBD2. Germline assignment: CDR1 MNHEY and CDR2 SMNVEV (reference sequence). Unmatched junction bases numbered 6, after V lost 5 bases and J lost 5 bases. The CDR3 totals 15 residues. The DNA of the CDR3 is TGTGCCAGCAGTAGGACTAGCGGAGCCCACAATGAGCAGTTCTTC. Its protein product is CASSRTSGAHNEQFF.

In this sample, this clonotype turned up many times. The rearrangement links TRBV28 to TRBJ1-1, with no clear D. The CDR3 is made up of 13 amino acids. Looked up from germline, CDR1 is MDHEN and CDR2 is SYDVKM. V dropped 2 bases and J dropped 5 bases, with 9 bases sitting between them. CDR3 nucleotides: TGTGCCAGCAGTTTAAATTGGGGTACTGAAGCTTTCTTT. Protein sequence: CASSLNWGTEAFF.

Many counts were recorded for this clonotype. This sequence joins TRBV5-5 and TRBJ2-7; D is unclear. This CDR3 spans 12 amino acids. Per the germline V gene, CDR1 is SGHKS and CDR2 is YYEKEE (reference sequence). V lost 3 bases, J lost 3 bases, and 7 bases lay in between. The chain's CDR3 is CASSWPVYEQYF. Written as DNA, the CDR3 is TGTGCCAGCAGCTGGCCGGTCTACGAGCAGTACTTC. The full variable domain, completed using reference TRBV5-5 and TRBJ2-7, is DAGVTQSPTHLIKTRGQQVTLRCSPISGHKSVSWYQQVLGQGPQFIFQYYEKEERGRGNFPDRFSARQFPNYSSELNVNALLLGDSALYLCASSWPVYEQYFGPGTRLTVT.

The sample holds many counts of this clonotype. The chain links TRBV2 to TRBJ2-1; the match to TRBD2 covers 14 bases. Looked up from germline, CDR1 is SNHLY and CDR2 is FYNNEI. V trimming: 4 bases; J trimming: 8 bases; junction bases outside the gene matches: 10. The CDR3 is 17 residues long. The DNA of the CDR3 is TGTGCCAGCAGTGGTTCCGGGACTAGCGGGAGTTTAGATGAGCAGTTCTTC. Translating it yields CASSGSGTSGSLDEQFF.

The V gene is TRBV5-1, the J gene TRBJ2-2; D ambiguous. The CDR3 length is 14 residues. Trimming cost V 0 bases and J 3 bases, with 6 bases left between them. CDR1 is SGHRS, CDR2 YFSETQ, per germline. The CDR3 region has the DNA TGCGCCAGCAGCTTGGGCGAGCACACCGGGGAGCTGTTTTTT. Its protein is CASSLGEHTGELFF.

This clonotype was picked up a small number of times. The CDR3 here is CASSQPWTSASHNEQFF. The DNA of the CDR3 is TGCGCCAGCAGCCAACCGTGGACTAGCGCATCACACAATGAGCAGTTCTTC. The chain joins TRBV4-1 to TRBJ2-1, with 9 bases matching TRBD2. Germline V CDR1 and CDR2: MGHRA, YSYEKL. The trim removed 2 bases at V and 5 bases at J, leaving 10 bases unmatched. The CDR3 loop spans 17 amino acids.

The chain combines TRBV27 with TRBJ1-4; 7 bases are a match to TRBD1. From germline, CDR1 is MNHEY and CDR2 SMNVEV (reference sequence). The J segment lost 4 bases and the V segment lost 7 bases, leaving 6 bases of the junction unmatched. This CDR3 contains 14 residues. This CDR3 reads CASTPTGSNEKLFF. CDR3 nucleotides: TGTGCCAGCACCCCGACAGGGAGTAATGAAAAACTGTTTTTT.

This clonotype was seen many times. This chain joins TRBV6-1 and TRBJ2-3; 13 nucleotides match TRBD2. CDR1 is MNHNS, CDR2 SASEGT, per germline. V lost 10 bases and J lost 5; bases outside the gene matches: 6. The CDR3 covers 14 residues. The CDR3: CATRLAGGGDTQYF. CDR3 coding DNA: TGTGCCACCCGACTAGCGGGAGGCGGAGATACGCAGTATTTT.

Worth noting for this clonotype: A much larger clone lies one base from this, so it may be a read error. This sequence joins TRBV11-1 and TRBJ1-1; D is undetermined. Germline V gives CDR1 SGHAT, CDR2 FQDESV (reference sequence). CDR3 length: 14 residues. As DNA, the CDR3 is TGTGCCAGCAACTTAGCCTTCGAGGGAGCTGTAGCTTTCTTT. It translates to CASNLAFEGAVAFF.

This clonotype showed up just a few times. The V call is TRBV20-1, the J call TRBJ2-2, with D maybe TRBD2 (6 bases). Trimming stripped 7 bases from V and 3 bases from J, with 15 bases between. This CDR3 has 14 residues. Germline assignment: CDR1 DFQATT and CDR2 SNEGSKA (reference sequence). The CDR3 sequence: CSDGLIADTGELFF. The CDR3 DNA reads TGCAGTGACGGTTTGATAGCGGACACCGGGGAGCTGTTTTTT.

This clonotype was detected a few times. The chain recombines TRBV6-9 with TRBJ2-6; D possibly uses TRBD1 or TRBD2 (6 bases each). Trimming shortened V by 5 bases and J by 3 bases, and 14 bases separated the two germline ends. CDR3 length: 16 residues. The germline CDR1 and CDR2 sequences are MNHGY and SVAAGI. CDR3 sequence: CASSPTGADGANVLTF. The CDR3 DNA follows: TGTGCCAGCAGTCCTACGGGGGCTGATGGGGCCAACGTCCTGACTTTC.